The source of this TCR beta chain is a study of identical twins. Study-wide results and limits: Conclusions relied on cross-sectional statistical analysis, not following the same donors. Out-of-frame alpha sequences common to twins were enriched for low generation probability.

CDR1 LGHDT and CDR2 YNNKEL come from the germline V gene (reference sequence). Germline trimming cut 1 base from V and 2 bases from J; bases unmatched to any gene: 3. The CDR3 length is 15 residues. From the 5' RACE reads, TCRdb called clonotypes with MiXCR, one entry per CDR3 protein. Among roughly 720,000 distinct CDR3 sequences listed, roughly 18% were seen once. A note on this clonotype: Antigen unknown.

The same sample was also used in a study of T cells expressing NK-cell markers.

The specimen was PBMCs. This receptor was identified in a woman between 18 and 29 years old in good health. V gene TRBV3-1 combines with J gene TRBJ2-3; 7 bases match TRBD2. This CDR3 is CASSQAGGFTDTQYF. The CDR3 DNA is TGTGCCAGCAGCCAAGCGGGGGGTTTCACAGATACGCAGTATTTT.